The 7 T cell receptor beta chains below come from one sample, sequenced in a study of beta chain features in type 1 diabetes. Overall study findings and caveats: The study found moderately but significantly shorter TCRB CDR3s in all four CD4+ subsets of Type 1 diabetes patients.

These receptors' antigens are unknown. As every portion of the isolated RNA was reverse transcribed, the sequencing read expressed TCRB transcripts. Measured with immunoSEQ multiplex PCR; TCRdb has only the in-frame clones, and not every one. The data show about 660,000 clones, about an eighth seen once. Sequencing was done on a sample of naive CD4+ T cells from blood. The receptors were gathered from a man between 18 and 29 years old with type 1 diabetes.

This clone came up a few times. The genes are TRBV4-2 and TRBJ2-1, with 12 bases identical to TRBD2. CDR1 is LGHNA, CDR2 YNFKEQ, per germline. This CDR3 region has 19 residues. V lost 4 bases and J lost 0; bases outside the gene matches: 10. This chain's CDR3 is CASSPELAGGPGSYNEQFF. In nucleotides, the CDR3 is TGTGCCAGCAGCCCAGAGCTAGCGGGGGGGCCCGGCTCCTACAATGAGCAGTTCTTC.

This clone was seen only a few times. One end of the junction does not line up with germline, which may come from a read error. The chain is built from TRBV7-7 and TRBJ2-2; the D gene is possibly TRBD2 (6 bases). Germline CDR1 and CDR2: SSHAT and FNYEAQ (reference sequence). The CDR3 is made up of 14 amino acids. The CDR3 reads CASSLAPGTGELFF. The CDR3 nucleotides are TGTGCTAGCAGCCTAGCGCCGGGCACCGGGGAGCTGTTTTTT.

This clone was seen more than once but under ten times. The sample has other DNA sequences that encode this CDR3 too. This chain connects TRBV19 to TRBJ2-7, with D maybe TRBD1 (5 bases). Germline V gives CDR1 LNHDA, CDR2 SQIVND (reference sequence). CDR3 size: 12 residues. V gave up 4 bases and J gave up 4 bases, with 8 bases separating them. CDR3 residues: CASSTSGYEQYF. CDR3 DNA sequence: TGTGCCAGTAGTACTTCAGGGTACGAGCAGTACTTC.

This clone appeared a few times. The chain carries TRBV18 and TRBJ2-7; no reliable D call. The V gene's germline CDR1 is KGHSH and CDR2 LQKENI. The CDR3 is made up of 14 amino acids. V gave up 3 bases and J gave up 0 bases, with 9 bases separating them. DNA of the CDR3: TGTGCCAGCTCACCTGACGGGTACTCCTACGAGCAGTACTTC. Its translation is CASSPDGYSYEQYF.

CDR3 sequence (DNA): TGTGCCAGCAGTCAACGGGACAGTGTTAGCACCGGGGAGCTGTTTTTT. The encoded protein is CASSQRDSVSTGELFF. The rearrangement joins TRBV2 to TRBJ2-2, with 7 positions matching TRBD1. V shed 5 bases and J 4 bases; nucleotides not matched to a gene: 10. In germline, CDR1 is SNHLY, CDR2 FYNNEI. This CDR3 is built from 16 residues.

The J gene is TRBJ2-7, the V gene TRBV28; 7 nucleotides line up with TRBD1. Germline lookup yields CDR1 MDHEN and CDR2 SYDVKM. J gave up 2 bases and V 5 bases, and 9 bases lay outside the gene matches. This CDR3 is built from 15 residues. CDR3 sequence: CASSAPGQATYEQYF. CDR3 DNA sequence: TGTGCCAGCAGTGCGCCCGGACAGGCAACCTACGAGCAGTACTTC.

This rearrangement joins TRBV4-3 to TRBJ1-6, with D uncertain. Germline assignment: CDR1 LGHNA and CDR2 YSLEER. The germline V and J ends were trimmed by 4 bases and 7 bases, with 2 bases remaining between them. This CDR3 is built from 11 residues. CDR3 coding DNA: TGCGCCAGCAGCCTCAATTCACCCCTCCACTTT. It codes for CASSLNSPLHF.